What follows are 25 T cell receptor beta chains derived from one specimen sequenced in a study of identical twins. From the 5' RACE reads, TCRdb called clonotypes with MiXCR, one entry per CDR3 protein. The table records about 220,000 distinct CDR3 sequences, approximately 8% of them present only once. In addition, the sample was reused for a study of yellow fever vaccine responses in identical twins.

The sample comprised CD8+ T cells sorted from blood. Source of these receptors: a woman between 18 and 30 years old in good health.

At least ten counts were recorded for this clonotype. V usage is TRBV4-1 and J usage is TRBJ1-3; D call uncertain. V shed 1 base and J shed 0 bases, with 7 bases lying between them. Germline CDR1 MGHRA, CDR2 YSYEKL. The CDR3 spans 15 residues. The CDR3: CASSQVSRSGNTIYF. The DNA of the CDR3 is TGCGCCAGCAGCCAAGTCAGCCGCTCTGGAAACACCATATATTTT.

This rearrangement joins TRBV20-1 to TRBJ2-5, with a tentative D call TRBD1 (5 bases). V lost 5 bases to trimming and J lost 2 bases, with 21 bases between them. The CDR3 consists of 16 residues. Germline V lookup: CDR1 DFQATT, CDR2 SNEGSKA (reference sequence). The chain's CDR3 is CSARPQGRYSQETQYF. CDR3 coding DNA: TGCAGTGCTCGCCCCCAGGGAAGGTACTCTCAAGAGACCCAGTACTTC.

This clonotype was seen more than once but under ten times. The chain combines TRBV6-2 or TRBV6-3 with TRBJ2-6; possibly TRBD2 for D (5 bases). The CDR3 length is 20 residues. Germline V gives CDR1 MNHEY, CDR2 SVGEGT. Trimming stripped 0 bases from V and 0 bases from J, with 18 bases between. CDR3 nucleotides: TGTGCCAGCAGTTACTCGACCTGGCGGGTGAATCCCTCTGGGGCCAACGTCCTGACTTTC. It encodes CASSYSTWRVNPSGANVLTF.

There are many counts of this clonotype. The chain is built from TRBV28 and TRBJ1-1; no clear D. The CDR3 has 13 amino acids. V was cut by 3 bases and J by 4 bases, with 9 bases left in between. Germline V CDR1 and CDR2: MDHEN, SYDVKM. CDR3 sequence: CASSLAVTTEAFF. The CDR3 coding sequence is TGTGCCAGCAGTTTGGCGGTTACCACTGAAGCTTTCTTT.

This clonotype is judged medium-sized. The chain recombines TRBV7-9 with TRBJ1-1; possibly TRBD1 for D (6 bases). Germline V gene sequence: CDR1 SEHNR, CDR2 FQNEAQ (reference sequence). Trimming removed 6 bases at V and 1 base at J, with 9 bases between. The CDR3 spans 13 residues. The CDR3 DNA reads as TGTGCCAGCAGGTCACAGGGGAACACTGAAGCTTTCTTT. Protein: CASRSQGNTEAFF.

The V gene is TRBV27, the J gene TRBJ1-1; tentative D call: TRBD1 (5 bases). Per germline, CDR1 MNHEY and CDR2 SMNVEV (reference sequence). CDR3 size: 14 residues. The V end was cut by 0 bases, the J end by 3 bases, with 8 bases between. CDR3 sequence reads: CASSLSGAYTEAFF. DNA of the CDR3: TGTGCCAGCAGTTTATCAGGGGCGTACACTGAAGCTTTCTTT.

There are many counts of this clonotype. The chain carries TRBV28 and TRBJ1-4, with TRBD1 identical over 8 bases. Germline V lookup: CDR1 MDHEN, CDR2 SYDVKM. V lost 3 bases to trimming and J lost 12 bases; unmatched junction nucleotides: 6. The CDR3 totals 13 residues. The CDR3 DNA is TGTGCCAGCAGTTTCAGAATGACAGGGGAACTGTTTTTT. Protein sequence: CASSFRMTGELFF. The complete variable domain, with remaining parts taken from reference TRBV28 and TRBJ1-4, reads DVKVTQSSRYLVKRTGEKVFLECVQDMDHENMFWYRQDPGLGLRLIYFSYDVKMKEKGDIPEGYSVSREKKERFSLILESASTNQTSMYLCASSFRMTGELFFGSGTQLSVL.

This clonotype was seen at least ten times. V gene TRBV12-3 or TRBV12-4 combines with J gene TRBJ2-2; the match to TRBD2 covers 7 bases. Trimming took 6 bases from V and 3 from J; bases not matched to a gene: 7. The CDR3 has 15 residues. The CDR3 loop is CASSHPGLYTGELFF. CDR3 nucleotides: TGTGCCAGCAGCCATCCGGGACTATACACCGGGGAGCTGTTTTTT.

The chain joins TRBV4-1 to TRBJ1-3, with D maybe TRBD1 (5 bases). The ends were cut back, 0 bases at V and 4 bases at J, with 10 bases in the middle. Germline CDR1 reads MGHRA; CDR2 reads YSYEKL. The CDR3 spans 15 residues. The CDR3 reads CASSQDWGLGNTIYF. CDR3 sequence (DNA): TGCGCCAGCAGCCAAGATTGGGGGTTAGGAAACACCATATATTTT.

The sample holds a few counts of this clonotype. The chain is built from TRBV9 and TRBJ2-1, with D perhaps TRBD2 (6 bases). With 4 bases removed from V and 7 bases from J, the gap between germline ends came to 15 bases. There are 14 residues in the CDR3. The germline V gene has CDR1 SGDLS and CDR2 YYNGEE. The CDR3: CASSPWDSGNEQFF. CDR3 coding DNA: TGTGCCAGCAGCCCTTGGGACTCAGGGAATGAGCAGTTCTTC.

V is TRBV7-9 and J is TRBJ2-7; 11 bases match TRBD2. V lost 10 bases to trimming and J lost 2 bases; unmatched junction nucleotides: 7. This CDR3 is 14 amino acids long. From germline, CDR1 is SEHNR and CDR2 FQNEAQ (reference sequence). In nucleotides, the CDR3 is TGTGCCACCTCCGGGACTAGCGGTCCCTACGAGCAGTACTTC. Translated: CATSGTSGPYEQYF.

This clonotype was seen many times. The chain combines TRBV7-6 with TRBJ2-7; 13 bases map to TRBD2. With 2 bases clipped from V and 5 bases from J, the junction kept 6 bases outside the gene matches. Germline CDR1 is SGHVS and CDR2 is FNYEAQ. This CDR3 contains 16 residues. The CDR3 loop reads CASSLKFGTSGDEQYF. The CDR3 nucleotides read TGTGCCAGCAGCTTAAAATTCGGGACTAGCGGGGACGAGCAGTACTTC.

This clonotype was observed many times. The chain carries TRBV19 and TRBJ2-1; 7 bases line up with TRBD2. Losses at the gene ends were 0 bases for V and 15 bases for J; bases not matched to a gene: 14. CDR3 length: 15 residues. Germline V gene data show CDR1 as LNHDA and CDR2 as SQIVND (reference sequence). The CDR3 DNA reads as TGTGCCAGTAGTATAGATAAAAGTTGGCCGGGACTACCGTTCTTC. Its protein product is CASSIDKSWPGLPFF.

Concerning this clonotype itself: Compared with germline, one end of the junction differs, possibly owing to a read error. The rearrangement links TRBV20-1 to TRBJ2-1, with 8 bases lining up with TRBD2. Germline assignment: CDR1 DFQATT and CDR2 SNEGSKA (reference sequence). The CDR3 runs 14 residues. In DNA, the CDR3 is TGCAGTGCTAGATTTGGGACTAGTATGGATGAGCAGCTCTTC. Translated, it gives CSARFGTSMDEQLF.

This sequence joins TRBV28 and TRBJ1-3; 8 positions match TRBD1. V shed 4 bases and J 2 bases; nucleotides not matched to a gene: 4. The germline CDR1 and CDR2 sequences are MDHEN and SYDVKM. The CDR3 covers 15 residues. The CDR3 nucleotides read TGTGCCAGCAGTTCGCCGGACAGGGCTGGAAACACCATATATTTT. It translates to CASSSPDRAGNTIYF.

This clonotype was detected only a few times. The rearrangement links TRBV7-9 to TRBJ2-5; 8 bases line up with TRBD1. The germline V gene has CDR1 SEHNR and CDR2 FQNEAQ (reference sequence). J lost 1 base, V lost 1 base, and 8 bases had no gene match. The CDR3 spans 17 residues. CDR3 nucleotide sequence: TGTGCCAGCAGCTTAGGAACTCTGGGACAGGCCCAAGAGACCCAGTACTTC. It translates to CASSLGTLGQAQETQYF.

This clonotype was seen a handful of times. The chain has TRBV15 and TRBJ2-3; D is unclear. Trimming cost V 5 bases and J 0 bases, with 12 bases left between them. CDR1 is LNHNV, CDR2 YYDKDF, per germline (reference sequence). This CDR3 is 15 amino acids long. CDR3 nucleotides: TGTGCCACCAGCCGAACTATAGAGAGCACAGATACGCAGTATTTT. It translates to CATSRTIESTDTQYF.

This clonotype was found many times. CDR3 DNA: TGTGCCACCAGTGATTCACTAGTATGGGGTCGCTACAATGAGCAGTTCTTC. Amino acids: CATSDSLVWGRYNEQFF. V gene TRBV24-1 combines with J gene TRBJ2-1; maybe TRBD2 (5 bases). Germline V gene sequence: CDR1 KGHDR, CDR2 SFDVKD. The length of the CDR3 is 17 residues. V was trimmed by 2 bases and J by 3 bases, leaving 16 bases between them.

This clonotype showed up many times. The CDR3 DNA is TGTGCCAGCAGCACGACGTCGAACGGGAGGGATACTGAAGCTTTCTTT. This codes for CASSTTSNGRDTEAFF. The V call is TRBV13, the J call TRBJ1-1; D remains unclear. Looked up from germline, CDR1 is PRHDT and CDR2 is FYEKMQ (reference sequence). V was pared by 5 bases and J by 5 bases, with 21 bases between. The CDR3 totals 16 residues.

This clonotype was detected only a few times. The chain is built from TRBV16 and TRBJ1-5; a possible D gene is TRBD1 (5 bases). Trimming shortened V by 2 bases and J by 5 bases, and 13 bases separated the two germline ends. The CDR3 extends over 15 amino acids. Germline values: CDR1 KGHSY, CDR2 FQNENV. The CDR3 is CASSQNLGGDQPQHF. The DNA for the CDR3 is TGTGCCAGCAGCCAAAATCTAGGAGGGGATCAGCCCCAGCATTTT.

The table lists this clonotype with a few counts. The chain links TRBV20-1 to TRBJ2-7; 10 bases line up with TRBD1. In germline, CDR1 is DFQATT, CDR2 SNEGSKA (reference sequence). CDR3 length equals 15 residues. Trimming took 6 bases from V and 2 from J; bases not matched to a gene: 10. CDR3 region: CSAKGTTGGPYEQYV. CDR3 coding DNA: TGCAGTGCCAAGGGCACGACAGGGGGCCCCTACGAGCAGTACGTC.

The chain recombines TRBV10-3 with TRBJ2-3; 10 bases match TRBD2. Germline values: CDR1 ENHRY, CDR2 SYGVKD. The CDR3 is 18 residues long. Trimming cost V 1 base and J 2 bases; bases outside gene matches: 9. CDR3 sequence: CAISELASGGPSTDTQYF. CDR3 DNA sequence: TGTGCCATCAGTGAGTTGGCTAGCGGGGGACCATCCACAGATACGCAGTATTTT.

In its sample, this clonotype was seen many times. This chain uses TRBV20-1 with TRBJ2-4; D gene uncertain. Trimming pared 6 bases from V and 6 bases from J, leaving 15 bases between. From germline, CDR1 is DFQATT and CDR2 SNEGSKA (reference sequence). The length of the CDR3 is 13 residues. The CDR3 here is CSAIDQVGNIQYF. CDR3 DNA sequence: TGCAGTGCGATCGACCAGGTCGGAAACATTCAGTACTTC.

This clonotype was seen only a few times. The rearrangement uses TRBV7-2 and TRBJ2-1; D uncertain. The V end was cut by 11 bases, the J end by 0 bases, with 14 bases between. Germline assignment: CDR1 SGHTA and CDR2 FQGNSA. CDR3 size: 14 residues. CDR3 amino acids: CAPSAPNSYNEQFF. DNA for the CDR3: TGTGCCCCCAGTGCACCGAACTCCTACAATGAGCAGTTCTTC.

Ten or more counts support this clonotype. V is TRBV11-2 and J is TRBJ2-3, with D possibly being TRBD2 (6 bases). Per germline, CDR1 SGHAT and CDR2 FQNNGV. V shed 3 bases and J shed 10 bases, with 17 bases lying between them. This CDR3 spans 14 amino acids. Here the CDR3 reads CASSLGGPGRAQYF. The CDR3, as DNA: TGTGCCAGCAGCTTGGGAGGCCCCGGAAGGGCGCAGTATTTT.